The 29 T cell receptor beta chains below were found in one sample sequenced in a study of blood T cell repertoires in COVID-19. Sequencing used immunoSEQ multiplex PCR; TCRdb keeps in-frame clones, though not all of them. The sample includes approximately 170,000 clones, 70% to 90% of them seen just once. Material: peripheral blood. Receptor source: a man aged 45-60 years with active or convalescent COVID-19.

The genes are TRBV7-3 and TRBJ1-6; 7 positions agree with TRBD1. CDR1 is SGHTA and CDR2 is FQGTGA in the germline V gene. The V and J ends lost 5 bases and 6 bases, in that order; junction bases with no gene match: 7. This CDR3 contains 15 residues. As DNA, the CDR3 is TGTGCCAGCAGCGCACAGGGACAGCTTAATTCACCCCTCCACTTT. Its translation: CASSAQGQLNSPLHF.

CDR3 coding DNA: TGTGCCAGCAGCGTAGCTACCGACTTGCGGTCTGGAAACACCATATATTTT. Amino acid sequence: CASSVATDLRSGNTIYF. V usage is TRBV9 and J usage is TRBJ1-3; D not certain. This CDR3 contains 17 residues. Germline loops: CDR1 SGDLS, CDR2 YYNGEE. Trimming took 0 bases from V and 1 from J, leaving 14 bases between them. Filled out from reference TRBV9 and TRBJ1-3, the complete variable domain reads DSGVTQTPKHLITATGQRVTLRCSPRSGDLSVYWYQQSLDQGLQFLIQYYNGEERAKGNILERFSAQQFPDLHSELNLSSLELGDSALYFCASSVATDLRSGNTIYFGEGSWLTVV.

The V gene is TRBV9, the J gene TRBJ1-1; D gene uncertain. This CDR3 spans 14 amino acids. Germline CDR1 and CDR2: SGDLS and YYNGEE. The germline V and J ends were trimmed by 4 bases and 0 bases, with 10 bases remaining between them. The CDR3 spells CASSPGFLNTEAFF. For the CDR3, the DNA is TGTGCCAGCAGCCCGGGATTTTTGAACACTGAAGCTTTCTTT.

The chain uses TRBV7-9 and TRBJ1-1, with D unresolved. Germline CDR1 is SEHNR and CDR2 is FQNEAQ (reference sequence). V was shortened by 8 bases and J by 4 bases, with 14 bases between the two germline ends. This CDR3 has 13 residues. The DNA for the CDR3 is TGTGCCAGCCGCCTCCTAGGCAGCACTGAAGCTTTCTTT. This codes for CASRLLGSTEAFF.

The gene calls are TRBV19 and TRBJ2-1, with TRBD1 identical over 8 bases. The CDR3 spans 15 residues. Germline CDR1 and CDR2: LNHDA and SQIVND (reference sequence). Losses at the gene ends were 7 bases for V and 6 bases for J; bases not matched to a gene: 11. The CDR3 reads CASISGQGSFNEQFF. CDR3 in DNA: TGTGCCAGTATTTCCGGACAGGGTAGTTTCAATGAGCAGTTCTTC.

The gene calls are TRBV29-1 and TRBJ2-7, with 8 bases identical to TRBD2. The CDR3 consists of 13 residues. Germline lookup yields CDR1 SQVTM and CDR2 ANQGSEA. The junction had 5 bases not matched to a gene; V was cut back by 6 bases and J by 1 base. The CDR3 is CSVRTSGSYEQYF. In DNA form, the CDR3 reads TGCAGCGTCCGAACTAGCGGTTCCTACGAGCAGTACTTC.

The rearrangement links TRBV15 to TRBJ1-3, with TRBD1 as a possible D gene (5 bases). The CDR3 extends over 15 amino acids. V was trimmed by 4 bases and J by 0 bases, leaving 10 bases between them. CDR1 LNHNV and CDR2 YYDKDF come from the germline V gene (reference sequence). DNA for the CDR3: TGTGCCACCAGCATCGACAGCAGCTCTGGAAACACCATATATTTT. This translates into CATSIDSSSGNTIYF.

In its sample, this clone was seen a few times. V is TRBV5-1 and J is TRBJ2-2, with 10 nucleotides matching TRBD2. Germline V gives CDR1 SGHRS, CDR2 YFSETQ. V gave up 4 bases and J gave up 2 bases; unmatched junction bases: 14. CDR3 length: 19 amino acids. CDR3 bases: TGCGCCAGCAGCCCAGACTCCCCTCGGACTAGCGGTAACACCGGGGAGCTGTTTTTT. Amino acids: CASSPDSPRTSGNTGELFF.

The chain is built from TRBV10-1 and TRBJ1-5; 10 bases align to TRBD1. From germline, CDR1 is WNHNN and CDR2 SYGVQD (reference sequence). The CDR3 spans 19 residues. Trimming at V came to 0 bases and at J to 1 base, leaving 9 bases not matched to a gene. CDR3 loop: CASSESDRGRGDSNQPQHF. The DNA for the CDR3 is TGCGCCAGCAGTGAGTCTGACAGGGGGCGAGGGGACAGCAATCAGCCCCAGCATTTT.

V and J are TRBV2 and TRBJ2-1; TRBD2 matches at 8 bases. This CDR3 region has 15 residues. Looked up from germline, CDR1 is SNHLY and CDR2 is FYNNEI. V trimming: 8 bases; J trimming: 0 bases; junction bases outside the gene matches: 6. The CDR3 bases are TGTGCCAGCTCATTGGGGACTAGCTCCTACAATGAGCAGTTCTTC. Its protein is CASSLGTSSYNEQFF.

The V gene is TRBV6-5, the J gene TRBJ1-4; no clear D. The germline CDR1 and CDR2 sequences are MNHEY and SVGAGI. The CDR3 sequence is 13 residues long. V was clipped by 7 bases and J by 8 bases, with 14 bases between them. CDR3 residues: CASTRGGYEKLFF. The CDR3 DNA is TGTGCCAGCACGCGCGGTGGCTACGAAAAACTGTTTTTT.

This clone was seen just once. The V call is TRBV14, the J call TRBJ2-5, with D possibly being TRBD2 (7 bases). This CDR3 has 12 residues. V dropped 3 bases and J dropped 7 bases, with 9 bases sitting between them. The germline V gene encodes CDR1 SGHDN and CDR2 FVKESK. The CDR3 sequence: CASSQGGLTQYF. The DNA for the CDR3 is TGTGCCAGCAGCCAGGGGGGGCTGACCCAGTACTTC.

This chain uses TRBV27 with TRBJ2-2; 7 bases are a match to TRBD2. The CDR3 sequence is 15 residues long. Germline trimming cut 5 bases from V and 2 bases from J; bases unmatched to any gene: 5. Germline V gene sequence: CDR1 MNHEY, CDR2 SMNVEV (reference sequence). The CDR3 loop is CASSLGGINTGELFF. CDR3 in DNA: TGTGCCAGCAGTCTCGGGGGGATCAACACCGGGGAGCTGTTTTTT.

This clone was seen only once. This sequence joins TRBV12-2 and TRBJ2-5; the table's D call, TRBD2, has no DNA check behind it. TRBV12-2 is a pseudogene segment. The CDR3 spans 18 residues. The CDR3, as DNA: TGTGCAAGTCGCTTAGCGCAAAGGACTAGCGGGGAAACCAGGACCCAGTACTTC. Encoded protein: CASRLAQRTSGETRTQYF.

This clone appeared once. The chain joins TRBV18 to TRBJ2-1; D not certain. This CDR3 contains 14 residues. Per germline, CDR1 KGHSH and CDR2 LQKENI. V was trimmed by 2 bases and J by 5 bases, leaving 10 bases between them. The DNA for the CDR3 is TGTGCCAGCTCACCAGAAACACCTCACAATGAGCAGTTCTTC. Encoded protein: CASSPETPHNEQFF.

The sample holds a few counts of this clone. The J gene is TRBJ2-1, the V gene TRBV19; 9 nucleotides align to TRBD2. Per germline, CDR1 LNHDA and CDR2 SQIVND (reference sequence). The V gene end was trimmed by 8 bases and the J gene end by 4 bases; junction bases not matched to a gene: 9. The CDR3 is made up of 15 amino acids. The CDR3 DNA is TGTGCCAGTGCTCGCGGGGGGGCAGGGTACAATGAGCAGTTCTTC. Protein sequence: CASARGGAGYNEQFF.

The gene calls are TRBV19 and TRBJ2-2; possible D gene TRBD2, 5 bases. CDR1 and CDR2 (germline): LNHDA, SQIVND (reference sequence). The ends were cut back, 3 bases at V and 8 bases at J, with 10 bases in the middle. This CDR3 is built from 13 residues. The CDR3: CASSIGQRGELFF. Written as DNA, the CDR3 is TGTGCCAGTAGTATCGGTCAGCGGGGGGAGCTGTTTTTT.

The CDR3 bases are TGCGCCAGCAGCTTGGGACAGGCCGTGAACGAGCAGTACTTC. Its translation: CASSLGQAVNEQYF. The V gene is TRBV5-1, the J gene TRBJ2-7; D perhaps matches TRBD1 (6 bases). CDR3 length equals 14 residues. V lost 0 bases and J 5 bases, leaving 12 bases between the germline ends. CDR1 is SGHRS, CDR2 YFSETQ, per germline.

V and J are TRBV29-1 and TRBJ2-1; 9 nucleotides agree with TRBD1. Germline V CDR1 and CDR2: SQVTM, ANQGSEA. This CDR3 has 16 amino acids. The junction had 13 bases not matched to a gene; V was cut back by 7 bases and J by 3 bases. CDR3 sequence: CSAPGTGFVGYNEQFF. In DNA form, the CDR3 reads TGCAGCGCCCCCGGGACAGGGTTTGTCGGCTACAATGAGCAGTTCTTC.

This chain joins TRBV30 and TRBJ1-2; D uncertain. V dropped 3 bases and J dropped 1 base, with 12 bases sitting between them. The CDR3 consists of 14 residues. From germline, CDR1 is GTSNPN and CDR2 SVGIG (reference sequence). CDR3 loop: CAWSPLSINYGYTF. CDR3 in DNA: TGTGCCTGGAGCCCCTTGTCTATTAACTATGGCTACACCTTC.

This chain connects TRBV5-1 to TRBJ1-2, with TRBD1 matching 9 bases. This CDR3 has 14 amino acids. Unmatched junction bases numbered 5, after V lost 4 bases and J lost 4 bases. CDR1 is SGHRS and CDR2 is YFSETQ in the germline V gene. Written as DNA, the CDR3 is TGCGCCAGCAGCGTCGGGACAGGGTCCTATGGCTACACCTTC. Amino acid sequence: CASSVGTGSYGYTF. Supplemented by reference TRBV5-1 and TRBJ1-2, the full variable domain reads KAGVTQTPRYLIKTRGQQVTLSCSPISGHRSVSWYQQTPGQGLQFLFEYFSETQRNKGNFPGRFSGRQFSNSRSEMNVSTLELGDSALYLCASSVGTGSYGYTFGSGTRLTVV.

The V and J genes are TRBV3-1 (or the pseudogene TRBV3-2) and TRBJ2-3; a possible D gene is TRBD1 (6 bases). Germline CDR1 reads LGHDT; CDR2 reads YNNKEL (reference sequence). Trimming shortened V by 7 bases and J by 1 base, and 9 bases separated the two germline ends. There are 13 residues in the CDR3. In nucleotides, the CDR3 is TGTGCCAGCAACAAGGGGGGCACAGATACGCAGTATTTT. Translation gives CASNKGGTDTQYF.

The rearrangement links TRBV23-1 to TRBJ1-2; 7 bases agree with TRBD1. TRBV23-1 counts as an open reading frame of uncertain function. This CDR3 region has 16 residues. The V segment lost 3 bases and the J segment 2 bases; nucleotides outside the gene matches: 9. The CDR3 nucleotides read TGCGCCAGCAGTCATTGGGTTGAGGGGGCCAACTATGGCTACACCTTC. Translating it yields CASSHWVEGANYGYTF.

This clone has a handful of counts. CDR3 sequence (DNA): TGTGCCAGCAACTCTGCCAATGACTATGGCTACACCTTC. It yields the protein CASNSANDYGYTF. This chain joins TRBV5-6 and TRBJ1-2; the D is unclear. CDR1 and CDR2 (germline): SGHDT, YYEEEE. V gave up 6 bases and J gave up 3 bases, with 12 bases separating them. CDR3 length: 13 amino acids.

The chain employs TRBV6-6 and TRBJ1-5, with unresolved D. Germline V gene lookup returns CDR1 MNHNY and CDR2 SVGAGI (reference sequence). The CDR3 spans 12 residues. Trimming removed 4 bases from V and 4 bases from J, with 5 bases in between. The chain's CDR3 is CASSSPNQPQHF. The CDR3 nucleotides read TGTGCCAGCAGTTCCCCGAATCAGCCCCAGCATTTT.

The chain joins TRBV5-1 to TRBJ1-1; D is ambiguous. V lost 10 bases, J lost 0 bases, and 13 bases lay in between. This CDR3 has 13 residues. Germline assignment: CDR1 SGHRS and CDR2 YFSETQ. In DNA, the CDR3 is TGCGCCGGAAGGAGGGATCTGAACACTGAAGCTTTCTTT. The encoded protein is CAGRRDLNTEAFF.

This clone was counted once. The V call is TRBV5-6, the J call TRBJ2-1; D is perhaps TRBD2 (6 bases). The length of the CDR3 is 17 residues. V was pared by 5 bases and J by 2 bases, with 20 bases between. Germline V CDR1 and CDR2: SGHDT, YYEEEE. CDR3 nucleotide sequence: TGTGCCAGCAGTTCGAAGGGCGGGACTGAGGCCTACAATGAGCAGTTCTTC. Encoded protein: CASSSKGGTEAYNEQFF.

This chain uses TRBV7-6 with TRBJ1-6; D is unclear. The V and J ends lost 2 bases and 7 bases respectively, with 12 bases between them. CDR1 is SGHVS and CDR2 is FNYEAQ in the germline V gene. The CDR3 totals 15 residues. CDR3 nucleotide sequence: TGTGCCAGCAGCTTATACCTGCGAGAAAATTCACCCCTCCACTTT. Translation gives CASSLYLRENSPLHF.

This chain links TRBV6-5 with TRBJ2-5; no clear D. V was shortened by 5 bases and J by 5 bases, with 6 bases between the two germline ends. Germline lookup yields CDR1 MNHEY and CDR2 SVGAGI. This CDR3 spans 11 amino acids. The CDR3 here is CASSIGETQYF. CDR3 sequence (DNA): TGTGCCAGCAGTATCGGGGAGACCCAGTACTTC.